The 18 T cell receptor beta chains below all came from one sample that was sequenced in a study of cytomegalovirus exposure and HLA in healthy donors. Both 60 Vbeta primers and 13 Jbeta primers went into the PCR. The repertoire was sequenced with immunoSEQ multiplex PCR; TCRdb's copy has only in-frame clones and lacks some. The table has fewer than 250,000 clones, about 74% seen once. Sequencing input: PBMCs. The origin of the receptors is a woman between 25 and 40 years old in good health and CMV-seronegative.

The V gene is TRBV6-5, the J gene TRBJ2-7; 12 bases are shared with TRBD1. V shed 6 bases and J 2 bases; nucleotides not matched to a gene: 5. Per the germline V gene, CDR1 is MNHEY and CDR2 is SVGAGI. The CDR3 sequence is 15 residues long. This chain's CDR3 is CASSRGQGAPYEQYF. Here the CDR3 DNA reads TGTGCCAGCAGCCGGGGACAGGGGGCCCCCTACGAGCAGTACTTC.

V usage is TRBV18 and J usage is TRBJ1-4; 8 bases line up with TRBD1. The junction had 5 bases not matched to a gene; V was cut back by 3 bases and J by 8 bases. CDR3 length equals 14 residues. Germline CDR1 is KGHSH and CDR2 is LQKENI. The CDR3 sequence is CASSPDRGTEKLFF. In DNA, the CDR3 is TGTGCCAGCTCACCTGACAGGGGAACCGAAAAACTGTTTTTT.

J is TRBJ1-1 and V is TRBV1; TRBD1 is the table's D call, not checked against the DNA. TRBV1 is flagged as a pseudogene. CDR3 length: 15 residues. As DNA, the CDR3 is TGCACCAGCAGCCAAGTTCCGCAGAAGAACACTGAAGCTTTCTTT. This gives the protein CTSSQVPQKNTEAFF.

The chain couples TRBV2 to TRBJ1-5; D uncertain. V dropped 6 bases and J dropped 5 bases, with 14 bases sitting between them. CDR1 and CDR2 (germline): SNHLY, FYNNEI. There are 14 residues in the CDR3. The CDR3 DNA sequence: TGTGCCAGCAGGGTTGACATCCCTTATCAGCCCCAGCATTTT. This sequence encodes CASRVDIPYQPQHF. The variable domain in full, completed from reference TRBV2 and TRBJ1-5, reads EPEVTQTPSHQVTQMGQEVILRCVPISNHLYFYWYRQILGQKVEFLVSFYNNEISEKSEIFDDQFSVERPDGSNFTLKIRSTKLEDSAMYFCASRVDIPYQPQHFGDGTRLSIL.

The chain carries TRBV7-6 and TRBJ1-5; D is ambiguous. From germline, CDR1 is SGHVS and CDR2 FNYEAQ. V was cut by 1 base and J by 0 bases, with 7 bases left in between. The CDR3 spans 15 residues. As DNA, the CDR3 is TGTGCCAGCAGCTTAGTTCCGGGTAGCAATCAGCCCCAGCATTTT. It is translated as CASSLVPGSNQPQHF.

The chain combines TRBV7-6 with TRBJ2-1; 10 bases are shared with TRBD2. J gave up 0 bases and V 5 bases, and 13 bases lay outside the gene matches. Germline V lookup: CDR1 SGHVS, CDR2 FNYEAQ. The CDR3 sequence is 19 residues long. As DNA, the CDR3 is TGTGCCAGCAGCCCCAGAGGACTAGCGGAAGTGAGCTCCTACAATGAGCAGTTCTTC. Translation: CASSPRGLAEVSSYNEQFF.

The rearrangement joins TRBV5-4 to TRBJ2-3, with D perhaps matching TRBD2 (5 bases). The CDR3 covers 15 residues. Germline CDR1 and CDR2: SGHNT and YYREEE (reference sequence). The V end was cut by 0 bases, the J end by 5 bases, with 13 bases between. The DNA of the CDR3 is TGTGCCAGCAGCTTGGTCGGGAAGGGAATAGATACGCAGTATTTT. Protein: CASSLVGKGIDTQYF.

On this clone: This sample also contains other DNA sequences that code for the same CDR3. CDR3 sequence (DNA): TGTGCCAGCAGCGGGGACAGGGACTATGGCTACACCTTC. Protein: CASSGDRDYGYTF. This chain links TRBV2 with TRBJ1-2, with 9 bases that match TRBD1. The CDR3 contains 13 residues. The V and J ends lost 6 bases and 3 bases, in that order; junction bases with no gene match: 2. Germline CDR1 SNHLY, CDR2 FYNNEI.

This clone appeared a few times. The chain uses TRBV2 and TRBJ2-1; 13 positions match TRBD2. Germline V lookup: CDR1 SNHLY, CDR2 FYNNEI. The CDR3 sequence is 13 residues long. J lost 13 bases, V lost 6 bases, and 6 bases had no gene match. This chain's CDR3 is CASRLLAGGPQFF. CDR3 nucleotide sequence: TGTGCCAGCAGATTACTAGCGGGAGGGCCCCAGTTCTTC. The full variable domain, in which reference TRBV2 and TRBJ2-1 provide the parts outside the CDR3, is EPEVTQTPSHQVTQMGQEVILRCVPISNHLYFYWYRQILGQKVEFLVSFYNNEISEKSEIFDDQFSVERPDGSNFTLKIRSTKLEDSAMYFCASRLLAGGPQFFGPGTRLTVL.

This clone was observed a handful of times. The V call is TRBV9, the J call TRBJ2-1; no definite D call. Trimming cost V 2 bases and J 1 base, with 4 bases left between them. Germline CDR1 is SGDLS and CDR2 is YYNGEE. This CDR3 contains 13 residues. CDR3 DNA sequence: TGTGCCAGCAGCGTCCAATCCTACAATGAGCAGTTCTTC. It translates to CASSVQSYNEQFF.

J is TRBJ2-5 and V is TRBV11-3, with D possibly being TRBD2 (6 bases). Germline CDR1 SGHNT, CDR2 YENEEA. This CDR3 has 13 amino acids. V was cut by 5 bases and J by 5 bases, with 12 bases left in between. CDR3 residues: CASSPTGGETQYF. The CDR3 DNA follows: TGTGCCAGCAGCCCGACTGGAGGGGAGACCCAGTACTTC.

V usage is TRBV7-3 and J usage is TRBJ1-2; 7 bases fit TRBD1. This CDR3 is built from 15 residues. Germline V gene sequence: CDR1 SGHTA, CDR2 FQGTGA. Trimming cost V 0 bases and J 7 bases; bases outside gene matches: 8. This chain's CDR3 is CASSLTAGGRGGYTF. CDR3 bases: TGTGCCAGCAGCTTAACCGCAGGGGGAAGGGGTGGCTACACCTTC.

A single count supports this clone. This chain connects TRBV2 to TRBJ2-5; D is unclear. V was pared by 4 bases and J by 2 bases, with 17 bases between. Germline V gene data show CDR1 as SNHLY and CDR2 as FYNNEI. CDR3 length equals 16 residues. The CDR3 DNA reads TGTGCCAGCAGTGTCCCAAGCACCAATACTCAAGAGACCCAGTACTTC. It codes for CASSVPSTNTQETQYF. Full variable domain (remainder filled in from reference TRBV2 and TRBJ2-5): EPEVTQTPSHQVTQMGQEVILRCVPISNHLYFYWYRQILGQKVEFLVSFYNNEISEKSEIFDDQFSVERPDGSNFTLKIRSTKLEDSAMYFCASSVPSTNTQETQYFGPGTRLLVL.

The rearrangement uses TRBV19 and TRBJ1-3, with D perhaps matching TRBD1 (5 bases). Germline V lookup: CDR1 LNHDA, CDR2 SQIVND (reference sequence). V lost 5 bases and J lost 5, with 16 bases in between. This CDR3 contains 15 residues. The CDR3 sequence is CASSALTAERNTIYF. Written as DNA, the CDR3 is TGTGCCAGTAGTGCTCTGACAGCCGAACGAAACACCATATATTTT.

This clone is a singleton in its sample. The V gene is TRBV2, the J gene TRBJ2-3; TRBD2 is a possible D gene (6 bases). The germline V and J ends were trimmed by 1 base and 10 bases, with 24 bases remaining between them. CDR3 size: 17 residues. Germline V gene sequence: CDR1 SNHLY, CDR2 FYNNEI. CDR3 bases: TGTGCCAGCAGTGAAGAGGAGTATTCAGAATTAGGGGAGGCGCAGTATTTT. This encodes CASSEEEYSELGEAQYF.

This clone was recorded a few times. J is TRBJ1-1 and V is TRBV19; 7 nucleotides match TRBD1. The CDR3 totals 15 residues. After removal of 5 bases from V and 1 base from J, the junction contained 7 bases not matched to a gene. Germline CDR1 and CDR2: LNHDA and SQIVND (reference sequence). CDR3 bases: TGTGCCAGTAGTGTCTTGACAGGGAGGAACACTGAAGCTTTCTTT. Translated, it gives CASSVLTGRNTEAFF.

This rearrangement joins TRBV10-1 to TRBJ2-3; 9 nucleotides agree with TRBD2. Germline trimming cut 4 bases from V and 7 bases from J; bases unmatched to any gene: 3. The CDR3 has 13 residues. Looked up from germline, CDR1 is WNHNN and CDR2 is SYGVQD (reference sequence). In DNA, the CDR3 is TGCGCCAGCAGTGCTAGCGGGGTATATACGCAGTATTTT. It specifies CASSASGVYTQYF.

The V gene is TRBV18, the J gene TRBJ2-3; the match to TRBD2 covers 14 bases. The V gene's germline CDR1 is KGHSH and CDR2 LQKENI. After removal of 3 bases from V and 7 bases from J, the junction contained 3 bases not matched to a gene. CDR3 size: 15 residues. The CDR3 spells CASSPGLAGVYTQYF. CDR3 coding DNA: TGTGCCAGCTCACCGGGACTAGCGGGAGTGTATACGCAGTATTTT.